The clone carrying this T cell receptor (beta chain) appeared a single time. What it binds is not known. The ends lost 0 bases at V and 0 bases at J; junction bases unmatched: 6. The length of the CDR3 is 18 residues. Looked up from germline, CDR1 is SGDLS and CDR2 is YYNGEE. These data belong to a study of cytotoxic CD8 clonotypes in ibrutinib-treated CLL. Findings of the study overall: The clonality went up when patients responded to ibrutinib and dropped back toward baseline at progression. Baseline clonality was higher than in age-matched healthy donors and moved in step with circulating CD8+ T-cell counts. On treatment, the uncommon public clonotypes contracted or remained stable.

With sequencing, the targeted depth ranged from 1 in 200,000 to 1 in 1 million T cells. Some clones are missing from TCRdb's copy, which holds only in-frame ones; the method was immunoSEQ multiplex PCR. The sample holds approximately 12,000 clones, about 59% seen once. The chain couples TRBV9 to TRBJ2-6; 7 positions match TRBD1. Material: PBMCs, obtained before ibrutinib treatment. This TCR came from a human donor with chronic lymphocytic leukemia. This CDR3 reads CASSVGPGQTSGANVLTF. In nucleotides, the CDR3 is TGTGCCAGCAGCGTAGGTCCGGGACAGACCTCTGGGGCCAACGTCCTGACTTTC.